This is a list of T cell receptor beta chains from one sample in a study of blood T cells in healthy people across ages. TCRdb itself ran the 5' RACE reads through MiXCR, one entry per CDR3 protein. The sample lists 1,500,000 or so distinct CDR3 sequences, about 42% seen once, with over 3.5% in the top ten. Specimen: blood. The receptors were gathered from a young woman in good health. The CDR3 runs from the conserved cysteine through the conserved F or W. A D gene is named only where the DNA matches it firmly. Not all rows give a size; the values are once, few, many and, for expanded clones, a class.

D: .; J: TRBJ1-2; size: .; length: 15; V: TRBV4-3; DNA: TGCGCCAGCAGCCAAAGACCAGGGCAGGGCTATGGCTACACCTTC; CDR3: CASSQRPGQGYGYTF
D: .; J: TRBJ1-2; size: many; length: 17; V: TRBV7-2; DNA: TGTGCCAGCAGCTCGCCGAAAGGGGTAGGGACTAACTATGGCTACACCTTC; CDR3: CASSSPKGVGTNYGYTF
D: TRBD2; J: TRBJ2-5; size: few; length: 13; V: TRBV12-3/TRBV12-4; DNA: TGTGCCAGCAGTTTCCAGCGGGGTGAGACCCAGTACTTC; CDR3: CASSFQRGETQYF
D: TRBD1; J: TRBJ1-5; size: .; length: 16; V: TRBV5-6; DNA: TGTGCCAGCAGCTTCCGGACAGGGGCTGGCAATCAGCCCCAGCATTTT; CDR3: CASSFRTGAGNQPQHF
D: .; J: TRBJ2-7; size: few; length: 14; V: TRBV29-1; DNA: TGCAGCGTTGAAGGACAGGCGACCTCCTACGAGCAGTACTTC; CDR3: CSVEGQATSYEQYF
D: .; J: TRBJ1-6; size: few; length: 16; V: TRBV6-5; DNA: TGTGCCAGCAGTTACCAGCCGACAGCCTATAATTCACCCCTCCACTTT; CDR3: CASSYQPTAYNSPLHF
D: .; J: TRBJ2-3; size: few; length: 14; V: TRBV11-2; DNA: TGTGCCAGCAGCTTATGGGGTGGCACAGATACGCAGTATTTT; CDR3: CASSLWGGTDTQYF
D: .; J: TRBJ2-1; size: .; length: 15; V: TRBV7-2; DNA: TGTGCCAGCAGCTTAGACTGGGTCCCCTACAATGAGCAGTTCTTC; CDR3: CASSLDWVPYNEQFF
D: .; J: TRBJ1-1; size: .; length: 12; V: TRBV20-1; DNA: TGCAGTGCTAGTTTTCTGAACACTGAAGCTTTCTTT; CDR3: CSASFLNTEAFF
D: .; J: TRBJ1-2; size: .; length: 13; V: TRBV12-3/TRBV12-4; DNA: TGTGCCAGCACCCTGGGGGGGGGCCATGGCTGCACCTTC; CDR3: CASTLGGGHGCTF
D: .; J: TRBJ2-1; size: .; length: 15; V: TRBV27; DNA: TGTGCCAGCAGTTTAGGGGCCCCATGGGACAATGAGCAGTTCTTC; CDR3: CASSLGAPWDNEQFF
D: TRBD1; J: TRBJ2-3; size: .; length: 14; V: TRBV6-5; DNA: TGTGCCAGCAGTTTCGACAGGGGGGCAGATACGCAGTATTTT; CDR3: CASSFDRGADTQYF
D: .; J: TRBJ1-1; size: few; length: 13; V: TRBV13; DNA: TGTGCCAGCAGCGGGGCTGGGGCGGGTGAAGCTTTCTTT; CDR3: CASSGAGAGEAFF
D: TRBD1; J: TRBJ1-3; size: .; length: 17; V: TRBV18; DNA: TGTGCCAGCTCACCAAATACCGGGACAGTGGCTGGAAACACCATATATTTT; CDR3: CASSPNTGTVAGNTIYF
D: .; J: TRBJ2-7; size: .; length: 15; V: TRBV20-1; DNA: TGCAGTGCTACCGGGACTGTAGAGGGATGGGATGAGCAGTACTTC; CDR3: CSATGTVEGWDEQYF
D: TRBD2; J: TRBJ2-3; size: many; length: 15; V: TRBV20-1; DNA: TGCAGTGCTACCCCGGGACTAGGACCGATAGATACGCAGTATTTT; CDR3: CSATPGLGPIDTQYF
D: TRBD1; J: TRBJ1-2; size: .; length: 15; V: TRBV7-2; DNA: TGTGCCAGCAGCTTATGGACAGGGGCCCACTATGGCTACACCTTC; CDR3: CASSLWTGAHYGYTF
D: .; J: TRBJ1-2; size: .; length: 15; V: TRBV4-1; DNA: TGCGCCAGCAGCCATCCACCGACAGGAGACTATGGCTACACCTTC; CDR3: CASSHPPTGDYGYTF
D: .; J: TRBJ2-3; size: many; length: 9; V: TRBV3-1; DNA: TGTGCCAGCGGGGATACGCAGTATTTT; CDR3: CASGDTQYF
D: .; J: TRBJ2-3; size: few; length: 15; V: TRBV9; DNA: TGTGCCAGCAGCGCCCACCCTACAAGCACAGATACGCAGTATTTT; CDR3: CASSAHPTSTDTQYF
D: TRBD2; J: TRBJ2-5; size: .; length: 17; V: TRBV5-1; DNA: TGCGCCAGCAGCTTGGGACTAGCGGGAGACCTACCTGAGACCCAGTACTTC; CDR3: CASSLGLAGDLPETQYF
D: .; J: TRBJ2-7; size: .; length: 14; V: TRBV20-1; DNA: TGCAGTGCTAGAGGACGGGACAAAACCTACGAGCAGTACTTC; CDR3: CSARGRDKTYEQYF
D: .; J: TRBJ2-7; size: .; length: 14; V: TRBV9; DNA: TGTGCCAGCAGCCCAGGAGGGGGGCTCAACGAGCAGTACTTC; CDR3: CASSPGGGLNEQYF
D: .; J: TRBJ1-2; size: many; length: 13; V: TRBV3-1; DNA: TGTGCCAGCAGCGAAACAGGAGACTATGGCTACACCTTC; CDR3: CASSETGDYGYTF
D: .; J: TRBJ1-2; size: .; length: 14; V: TRBV2; DNA: TGTGCCAGCAGTGGCCAGGGCAGCGGATATGGCTACACCTTC; CDR3: CASSGQGSGYGYTF
D: TRBD2; J: TRBJ2-3; size: .; length: 15; V: TRBV20-1; DNA: TGCAGTGCTAGAGTGGGTACTAGCGACACAGATACGCAGTATTTT; CDR3: CSARVGTSDTDTQYF
D: TRBD2; J: TRBJ2-7; size: .; length: 15; V: TRBV6-5; DNA: TGTGCCAGCAGAAATAGCGGGGGAGAAGCGTCCGAGCAGTACTTC; CDR3: CASRNSGGEASEQYF
D: .; J: TRBJ1-1; size: .; length: 13; V: TRBV29-1; DNA: TGCAGCGCAGGGGCAAAACTGAACACTGAAGCTTTCTTT; CDR3: CSAGAKLNTEAFF
D: TRBD2; J: TRBJ2-7; size: .; length: 16; V: TRBV27; DNA: TGTGCCTGCTCTAGTTCGGGGGGTCACCTACAGTACGAGCAGTACTTC; CDR3: CACSSSGGHLQYEQYF
D: .; J: TRBJ2-4; size: .; length: 21; V: TRBV21-1; DNA: .; CDR3: CASSQPVAGGNFALVKNIQYF
D: .; J: TRBJ1-2; size: once; length: 17; V: TRBV11-2; DNA: TGTGCCAGCAGCTTAAACGACAGTCCCCAGCCGAGATATGGCTACACCTTC; CDR3: CASSLNDSPQPRYGYTF
D: TRBD1; J: TRBJ1-4; size: few; length: 16; V: TRBV10-3; DNA: TGTGCCATCAGCGGCGACAGGGGTTCGACTAATGAAAAACTGTTTTTT; CDR3: CAISGDRGSTNEKLFF
D: TRBD2; J: TRBJ2-7; size: few; length: 15; V: TRBV6-5; DNA: TGTGCCAGCAGTTCTGTGACTAGCGGGAGCTACGAGCAGTACTTC; CDR3: CASSSVTSGSYEQYF
D: TRBD1; J: TRBJ1-6; size: .; length: 16; V: TRBV20-1; DNA: TGCAGTGCTAGGGACCTCGGACAGGGTTTTAATTCACCCCTCCACTTT; CDR3: CSARDLGQGFNSPLHF
D: .; J: TRBJ1-2; size: .; length: 13; V: TRBV14; DNA: TGTGCCAGCAGACCGGACAGCCACTATGGCTACACCTTC; CDR3: CASRPDSHYGYTF
D: .; J: TRBJ2-1; size: many; length: 15; V: TRBV5-1; DNA: TGCGCCAGCAGCTTGCAGGGCCGGTCCTACAATGAGCAGTTCTTC; CDR3: CASSLQGRSYNEQFF
D: .; J: TRBJ2-1; size: few; length: 13; V: TRBV5-1; DNA: TGCGCCAGCAAAGGGGGGGACTACAATGAGCAGTTCTTC; CDR3: CASKGGDYNEQFF
D: TRBD2; J: TRBJ2-7; size: few; length: 15; V: TRBV7-2; DNA: TGTGCCAGCAGCTCAACGACTAGCGCCCGCTTCGAGCAGTACTTC; CDR3: CASSSTTSARFEQYF
D: .; J: TRBJ2-1; size: .; length: 13; V: TRBV27; DNA: TGTGCCAGCAGTTTTCCCACAGCCAATGAGCAGTTCTTC; CDR3: CASSFPTANEQFF
D: TRBD1; J: TRBJ1-6; size: few; length: 15; V: TRBV10-3; DNA: TGTGCCATCAGTGAGTCGGGACAGGGAAATTCACCCCTCCACTTT; CDR3: CAISESGQGNSPLHF
D: TRBD1; J: TRBJ1-2; size: .; length: 15; V: TRBV27; DNA: TGTGCCAGCAGTTCCAGGACAGGGACCGCCTATGGCTACACCTTC; CDR3: CASSSRTGTAYGYTF
D: .; J: TRBJ2-2; size: .; length: 15; V: TRBV20-1; DNA: TGCAGTGCTAGGCCCGACACATTGAACACCGGGGAGCTGTTTTTT; CDR3: CSARPDTLNTGELFF
D: TRBD2; J: TRBJ2-1; size: many; length: 16; V: TRBV9; DNA: TGTGCCAGCAGCTCCACGACTAGCGGCCGTGACAATGAGCAGTTCTTC; CDR3: CASSSTTSGRDNEQFF
D: .; J: TRBJ2-7; size: .; length: 14; V: TRBV20-1; DNA: TGCAGTGCTAGGCCCCGCCAAACCTCCTACGAGCAGTACTTC; CDR3: CSARPRQTSYEQYF
D: .; J: TRBJ2-7; size: .; length: 12; V: TRBV6-6; DNA: TGTGCCAGCAAAAATCCCACTGGCGAGCAGTACTTC; CDR3: CASKNPTGEQYF
D: .; J: TRBJ2-7; size: .; length: 14; V: TRBV14; DNA: TGTGCCAGCAGCCAAGGCGGATGGACCTACGAGCAGTACTTC; CDR3: CASSQGGWTYEQYF
D: .; J: TRBJ1-1; size: .; length: 17; V: TRBV20-1; DNA: TGCAGTGCTAGAGATCGGAAGAGGGGAGGACTGGGCACTGAAGCTTTCTTT; CDR3: CSARDRKRGGLGTEAFF
D: TRBD1; J: TRBJ2-2; size: .; length: 15; V: TRBV27; DNA: TGTGCCAGCAGTTTCGGGACAGGGGGCACCGGGGAGCTGTTTTTT; CDR3: CASSFGTGGTGELFF
D: .; J: TRBJ1-4; size: .; length: 14; V: TRBV18; DNA: TGTGCCAGCTCACCACTCGGGTCTTGGGAAAAACTGTTTTTT; CDR3: CASSPLGSWEKLFF
D: .; J: TRBJ2-7; size: .; length: 14; V: TRBV5-1; DNA: TGCGCCAGCAACCCGGGACATAACTCCTACGAGCAGTACTTC; CDR3: CASNPGHNSYEQYF
D: TRBD1; J: TRBJ2-7; size: .; length: 15; V: TRBV24-1; DNA: TGTGCCACCAGTGATCACCGGACAGGGGTGCCTGAGCAGTACTTC; CDR3: CATSDHRTGVPEQYF
D: .; J: TRBJ2-3; size: few; length: 16; V: TRBV6-1; DNA: TGTGCCAGCAGTGAATGGTTAGCGGTTAGCACAGATACGCAGTATTTT; CDR3: CASSEWLAVSTDTQYF
D: .; J: TRBJ1-2; size: .; length: 13; V: TRBV10-3; DNA: TGTGCCATCAGTGAGGAACGGGGCTATGGCTACACCTTC; CDR3: CAISEERGYGYTF
D: .; J: TRBJ2-1; size: .; length: 15; V: TRBV4-1; DNA: TGCGCCAGCAGCCTAGCTAGCGACCTGTACAATGAGCAGTTCTTC; CDR3: CASSLASDLYNEQFF
D: .; J: TRBJ1-4; size: .; length: 14; V: TRBV7-8; DNA: TGTGCCAGCAGCAACCGGGACCCTAATGAAAAACTGTTTTTT; CDR3: CASSNRDPNEKLFF
D: .; J: TRBJ2-1; size: few; length: 13; V: TRBV6-2/TRBV6-3; DNA: TGTGCCAGCAGTTACTTCCTCTACAATGAGCAGTTCTTC; CDR3: CASSYFLYNEQFF
D: TRBD1; J: TRBJ1-5; size: few; length: 14; V: TRBV6-6; DNA: TGTGCCAGCAACAGACAGGGGAGCTCTCAGCCCCAGCATTTT; CDR3: CASNRQGSSQPQHF
D: .; J: TRBJ2-1; size: few; length: 13; V: TRBV2; DNA: TGTGCCAGCAGTGACGGGCCTAATGATGAGCAGTTCTTC; CDR3: CASSDGPNDEQFF
D: .; J: TRBJ2-1; size: .; length: 14; V: TRBV27; DNA: TGTGCCAGCAGCACGATAGGGACCTACAATGAGCAGTTCTTC; CDR3: CASSTIGTYNEQFF